This T cell receptor (beta chain) is from a study of technical replicates of blood from a handful of donors (dated by TCRdb to between 2016 and 2019). As for this clone: What antigen it recognizes has not been identified. No much larger clonotype is one base removed from it; base qualities were not supplied.

Germline trimming: 4 bases from V, 4 bases from J; junction bases outside gene matches: 15. There are 18 amino acids in the CDR3, from cysteine to phenylalanine inclusive. This entry keeps only the CDR3 DNA: 54 bases, framed from base 1. The CDR1 and CDR2 encoded by the germline V gene (reference sequence) are SGHNT and YYREEE. Library preparation used the immunoSEQ multiplex PCR assay. TCRdb re-hosts the immuneACCESS table, in-frame sequences only. Its copies lack some clones; in the studies checked, an unresolved V gene accounts for under half of them, and the cause for the rest is not known. The table for this sample lists 65,000 to 90,000 clones; 93% of them were counted only once. The ten largest clones take up roughly 0.25% of the sample.

The source material was T cells isolated from PBMCs. The TCR originated in a human donor in good health. Recombination connected TRBV5-4 to TRBJ2-7, and 12 junction bases match TRBD1. The CDR3 region: CASSAASPGQGAWYEQYF. The sequence in DNA is TGTGCCAGCAGCGCCGCCTCCCCGGGACAGGGGGCTTGGTACGAGCAGTACTTC.